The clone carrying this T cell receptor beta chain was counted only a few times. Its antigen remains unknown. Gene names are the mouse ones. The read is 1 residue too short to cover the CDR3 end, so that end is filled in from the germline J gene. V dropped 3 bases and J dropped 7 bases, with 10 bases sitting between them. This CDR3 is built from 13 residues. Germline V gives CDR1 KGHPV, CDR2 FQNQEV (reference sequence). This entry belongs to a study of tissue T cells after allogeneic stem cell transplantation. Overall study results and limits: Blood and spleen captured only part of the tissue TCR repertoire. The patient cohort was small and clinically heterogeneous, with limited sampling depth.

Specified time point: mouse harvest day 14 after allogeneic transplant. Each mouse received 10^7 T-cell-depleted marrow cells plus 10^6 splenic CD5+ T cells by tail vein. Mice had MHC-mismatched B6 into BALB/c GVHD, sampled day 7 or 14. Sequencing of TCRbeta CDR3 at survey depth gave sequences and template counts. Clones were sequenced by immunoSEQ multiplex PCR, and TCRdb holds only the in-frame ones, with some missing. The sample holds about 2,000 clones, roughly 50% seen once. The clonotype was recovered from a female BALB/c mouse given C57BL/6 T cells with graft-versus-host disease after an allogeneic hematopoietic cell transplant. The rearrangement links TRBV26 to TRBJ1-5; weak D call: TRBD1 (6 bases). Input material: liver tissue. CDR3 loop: CASSLDRRQAPLF. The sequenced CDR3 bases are TGTGCCAGCAGTCTTGACAGGCGTCAGGCTCCGCTT. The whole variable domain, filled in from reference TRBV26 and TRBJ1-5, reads NSKVIQTPRYLVKGQGQKAKMRCIPEKGHPVVFWYQQNKNNEFKFLINFQNQEVLQQIDMTEKRFSAECPSNSPCSLEIQSSEAGDSALYLCASSLDRRQAPLFGEGTRLSVL.